This T cell receptor (beta chain) was sequenced in a study of cytomegalovirus exposure and HLA in healthy donors. Study-level points and caveats: Common viral pathogens seemed, in a later analysis, to connect with several of the most significant clusters. A later analysis linked 15,000 to 20,000 TCR beta sequences to HLA alleles at 0.05 false discovery rate.

The V gene's germline CDR1 is MNHEY and CDR2 SMNVEV (reference sequence). V was clipped by 10 bases and J by 2 bases, with 12 bases between them. The CDR3 covers 12 residues. Worth noting for this clone: Its antigen is unidentified.

A multiplex PCR was run with 60 Vbeta primers and 13 Jbeta primers. Original processing notes: Unique TCR beta chains numbered roughly 83 million in a later analysis, with around 10 million shared. The table came from immunoSEQ multiplex PCR; TCRdb's copy has only in-frame clones and leaves some out. V and J calls and clone size follow that table, whereas D and trimming were derived from the DNA. In the table there are some 200,000 clones, approximately 78% of which are singletons. The rearrangement links TRBV27 to TRBJ2-7; no clear D gene. This TCR derives from a woman aged 18 to 35 in good health and CMV-seronegative. The sample consisted of PBMCs. The CDR3 here is CATLYAPYEQYF. CDR3 nucleotide sequence: TGTGCCACCCTGTACGCGCCCTACGAGCAGTACTTC.